This T cell receptor (beta chain) was sequenced for a study of beta chain features in type 1 diabetes. General study results and limits: Significant though moderate, a shortening of TCRB CDR3s appeared in all four CD4+ subsets of Type 1 diabetes patients. Shorter templates might be favored by PCR, and equally so in patients and in controls.

Concerning this clone: Its antigen is undetermined.

As every portion of the isolated RNA was reverse transcribed, the sequencing read expressed TCRB transcripts. Assay: immunoSEQ multiplex PCR; the TCRdb copy retains only in-frame clones and omits some. Here the sample spans 200,000 to 250,000 clones, about 14% being singletons. The CDR3 contains 14 residues. Germline assignment: CDR1 SEHNR and CDR2 FQNEAQ (reference sequence). V trimming: 3 bases; J trimming: 6 bases; junction bases outside the gene matches: 8. The source is a woman between 40 and 50 years old in good health. V and J are TRBV7-9 and TRBJ2-7, with TRBD1 matching 7 bases. The source material was naive CD4+ T cells from blood. The CDR3: CASSLPVDRVEQYF. CDR3 bases: TGTGCCAGCAGCTTGCCGGTTGACAGGGTCGAGCAGTACTTC.